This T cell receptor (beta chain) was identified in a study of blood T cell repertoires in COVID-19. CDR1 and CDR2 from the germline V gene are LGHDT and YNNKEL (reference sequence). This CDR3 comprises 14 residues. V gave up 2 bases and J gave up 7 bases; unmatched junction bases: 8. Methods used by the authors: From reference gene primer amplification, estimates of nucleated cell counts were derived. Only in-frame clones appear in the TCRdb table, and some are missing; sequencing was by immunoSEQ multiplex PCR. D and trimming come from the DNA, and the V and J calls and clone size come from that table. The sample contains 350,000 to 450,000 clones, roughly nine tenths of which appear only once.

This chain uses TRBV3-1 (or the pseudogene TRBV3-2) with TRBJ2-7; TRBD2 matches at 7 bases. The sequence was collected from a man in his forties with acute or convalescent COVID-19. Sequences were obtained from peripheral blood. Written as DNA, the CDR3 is TGTGCCAGCAGCCAACGGGAGGCATCGGGAGAGCAGTACTTC. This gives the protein CASSQREASGEQYF.